This TCR beta chain was sequenced during a study of metastatic and nonmetastatic thyroid tumors. Each patient went into thyroid surgery without having received any treatment. V dropped 8 bases and J dropped 2 bases, with 12 bases sitting between them. Germline loops: CDR1 ENHRY, CDR2 SYGVKD. The CDR3 loop spans 14 amino acids. TCRdb reassembled clones from the PCR reads with MiXCR. The sample contains tens of thousands of clones, over 10% of which appear only once. This clone was picked up many times. The sample taken for sequencing was blood. The clonotype originates from a female donor with papillary thyroid cancer or a benign thyroid nodule (not recorded which). Some clones in this sample may be carry-over from other donors' samples. The V gene is TRBV10-3, the J gene TRBJ2-2; no firm D call. The CDR3 here is CAIGTQLNTGELFF. The CDR3 DNA reads TGTGCCATCGGTACCCAGCTTAACACCGGGGAGCTGTTTTTT.